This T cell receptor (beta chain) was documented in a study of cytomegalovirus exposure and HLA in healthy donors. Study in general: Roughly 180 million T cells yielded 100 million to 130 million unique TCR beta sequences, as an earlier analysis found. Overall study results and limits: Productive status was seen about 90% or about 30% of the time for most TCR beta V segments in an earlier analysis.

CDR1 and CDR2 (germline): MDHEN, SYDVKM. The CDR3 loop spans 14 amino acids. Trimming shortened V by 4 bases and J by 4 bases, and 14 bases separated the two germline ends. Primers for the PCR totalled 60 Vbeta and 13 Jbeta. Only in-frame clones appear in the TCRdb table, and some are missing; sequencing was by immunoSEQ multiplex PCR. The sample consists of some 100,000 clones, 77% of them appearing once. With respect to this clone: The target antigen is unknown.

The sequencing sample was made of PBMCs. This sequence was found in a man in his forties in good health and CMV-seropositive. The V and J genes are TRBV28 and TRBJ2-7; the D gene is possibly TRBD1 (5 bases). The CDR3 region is CASSSHVGRYEQYF. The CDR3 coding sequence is TGTGCCAGCAGTTCCCACGTGGGGCGGTACGAGCAGTACTTC.